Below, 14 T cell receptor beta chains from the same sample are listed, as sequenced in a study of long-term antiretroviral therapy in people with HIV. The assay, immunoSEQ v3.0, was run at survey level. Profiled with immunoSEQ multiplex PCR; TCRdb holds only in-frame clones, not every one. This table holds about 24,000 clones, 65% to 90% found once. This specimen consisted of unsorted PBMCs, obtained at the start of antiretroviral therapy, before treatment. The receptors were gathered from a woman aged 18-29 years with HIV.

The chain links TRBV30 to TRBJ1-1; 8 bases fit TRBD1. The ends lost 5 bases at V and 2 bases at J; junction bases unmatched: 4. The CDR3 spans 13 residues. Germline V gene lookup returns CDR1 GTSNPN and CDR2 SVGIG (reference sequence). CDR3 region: CAWVGQGNTEAFF. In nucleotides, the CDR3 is TGTGCCTGGGTAGGACAGGGAAACACTGAAGCTTTCTTT.

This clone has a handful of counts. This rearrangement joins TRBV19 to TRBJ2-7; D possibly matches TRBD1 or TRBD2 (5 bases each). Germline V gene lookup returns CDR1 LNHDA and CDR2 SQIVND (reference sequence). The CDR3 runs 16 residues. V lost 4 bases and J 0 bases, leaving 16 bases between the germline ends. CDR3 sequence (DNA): TGTGCCAGTAGTAGGATCCCCGGGGCCCGCTCCTACGAGCAGTACTTC. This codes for CASSRIPGARSYEQYF.

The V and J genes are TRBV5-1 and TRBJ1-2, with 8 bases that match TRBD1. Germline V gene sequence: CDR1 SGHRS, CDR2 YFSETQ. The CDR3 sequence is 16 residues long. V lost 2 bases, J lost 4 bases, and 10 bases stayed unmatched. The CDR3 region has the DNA TGCGCCAGCAGCTTAACAGGACAGGGTGAGGCCTATGGCTACACCTTC. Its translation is CASSLTGQGEAYGYTF. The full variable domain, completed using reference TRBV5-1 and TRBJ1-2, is KAGVTQTPRYLIKTRGQQVTLSCSPISGHRSVSWYQQTPGQGLQFLFEYFSETQRNKGNFPGRFSGRQFSNSRSEMNVSTLELGDSALYLCASSLTGQGEAYGYTFGSGTRLTVV.

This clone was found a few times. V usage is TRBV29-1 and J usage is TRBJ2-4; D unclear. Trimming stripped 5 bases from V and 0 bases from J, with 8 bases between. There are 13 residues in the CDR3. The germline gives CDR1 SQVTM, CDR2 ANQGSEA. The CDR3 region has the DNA TGCAGCGTTAGGTCCATAGCCAAAAACATTCAGTACTTC. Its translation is CSVRSIAKNIQYF.

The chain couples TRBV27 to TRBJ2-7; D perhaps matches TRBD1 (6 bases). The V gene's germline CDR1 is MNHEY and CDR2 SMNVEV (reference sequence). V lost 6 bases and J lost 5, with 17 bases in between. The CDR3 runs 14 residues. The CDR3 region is CASSLGQGLNEQYF. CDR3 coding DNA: TGTGCCAGCAGCCTGGGGCAGGGGTTAAACGAGCAGTACTTC.

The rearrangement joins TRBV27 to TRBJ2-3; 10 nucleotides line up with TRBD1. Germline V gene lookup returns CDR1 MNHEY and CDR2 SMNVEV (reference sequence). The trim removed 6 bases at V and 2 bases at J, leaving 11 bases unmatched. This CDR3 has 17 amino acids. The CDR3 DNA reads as TGTGCCAGCAGCTCCGTTGACAGGGGGCAACACACAGATACGCAGTATTTT. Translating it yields CASSSVDRGQHTDTQYF.

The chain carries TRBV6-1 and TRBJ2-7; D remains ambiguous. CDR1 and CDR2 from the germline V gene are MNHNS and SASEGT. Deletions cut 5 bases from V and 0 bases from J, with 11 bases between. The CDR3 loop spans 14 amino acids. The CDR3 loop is CASSTVGISYEQYF. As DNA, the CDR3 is TGTGCCAGCAGTACAGTCGGAATCTCCTACGAGCAGTACTTC.

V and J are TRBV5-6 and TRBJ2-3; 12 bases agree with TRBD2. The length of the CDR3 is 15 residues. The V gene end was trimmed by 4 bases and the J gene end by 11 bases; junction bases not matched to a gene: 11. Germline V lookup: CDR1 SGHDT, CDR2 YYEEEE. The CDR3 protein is CASSVSSGGALRQYF. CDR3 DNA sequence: TGTGCCAGCAGCGTTTCTAGCGGGGGGGCCCTTAGGCAGTATTTT.

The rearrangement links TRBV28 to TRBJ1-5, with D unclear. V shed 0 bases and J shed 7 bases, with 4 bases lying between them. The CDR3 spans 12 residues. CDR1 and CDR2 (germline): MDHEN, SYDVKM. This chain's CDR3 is CASSLWTQPQHF. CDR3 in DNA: TGTGCCAGCAGTTTATGGACCCAGCCCCAGCATTTT. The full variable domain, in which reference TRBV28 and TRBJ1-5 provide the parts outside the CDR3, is DVKVTQSSRYLVKRTGEKVFLECVQDMDHENMFWYRQDPGLGLRLIYFSYDVKMKEKGDIPEGYSVSREKKERFSLILESASTNQTSMYLCASSLWTQPQHFGDGTRLSIL.

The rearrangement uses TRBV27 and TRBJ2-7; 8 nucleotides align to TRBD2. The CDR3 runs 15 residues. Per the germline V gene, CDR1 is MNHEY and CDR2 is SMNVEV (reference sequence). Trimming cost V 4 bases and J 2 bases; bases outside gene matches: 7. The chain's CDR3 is CASSYSGGITYEQYF. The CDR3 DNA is TGTGCCAGCAGTTATTCGGGAGGGATCACCTACGAGCAGTACTTC.

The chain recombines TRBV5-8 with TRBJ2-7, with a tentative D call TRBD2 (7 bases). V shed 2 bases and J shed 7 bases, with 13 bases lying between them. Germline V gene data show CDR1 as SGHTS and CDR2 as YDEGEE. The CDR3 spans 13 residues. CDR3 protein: CASSFRGAGEQYF. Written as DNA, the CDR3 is TGTGCCAGCAGCTTCCGGGGGGCGGGGGAGCAGTACTTC.

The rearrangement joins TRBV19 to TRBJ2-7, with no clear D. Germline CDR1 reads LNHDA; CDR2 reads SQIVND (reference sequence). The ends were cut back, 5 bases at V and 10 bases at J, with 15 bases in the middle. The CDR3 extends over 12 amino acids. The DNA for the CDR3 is TGTGCCAGTAGTCCTTCCGGGTTCCCCCAGTACTTC. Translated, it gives CASSPSGFPQYF.

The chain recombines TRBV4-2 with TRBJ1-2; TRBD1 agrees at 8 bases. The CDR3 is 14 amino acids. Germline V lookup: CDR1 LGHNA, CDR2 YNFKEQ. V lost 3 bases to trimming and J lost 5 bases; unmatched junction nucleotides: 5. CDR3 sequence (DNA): TGTGCCAGCAGCCAGACGACAGGGGAGTATGGCTACACCTTC. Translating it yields CASSQTTGEYGYTF.

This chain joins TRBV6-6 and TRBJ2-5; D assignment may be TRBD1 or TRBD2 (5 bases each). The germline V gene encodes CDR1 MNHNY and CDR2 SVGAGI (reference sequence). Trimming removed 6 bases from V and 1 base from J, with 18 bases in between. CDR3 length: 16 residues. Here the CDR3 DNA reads TGTGCCAGCAGATTCCTGCTCGAGGGACCCCAAGAGACCCAGTACTTC. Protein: CASRFLLEGPQETQYF.